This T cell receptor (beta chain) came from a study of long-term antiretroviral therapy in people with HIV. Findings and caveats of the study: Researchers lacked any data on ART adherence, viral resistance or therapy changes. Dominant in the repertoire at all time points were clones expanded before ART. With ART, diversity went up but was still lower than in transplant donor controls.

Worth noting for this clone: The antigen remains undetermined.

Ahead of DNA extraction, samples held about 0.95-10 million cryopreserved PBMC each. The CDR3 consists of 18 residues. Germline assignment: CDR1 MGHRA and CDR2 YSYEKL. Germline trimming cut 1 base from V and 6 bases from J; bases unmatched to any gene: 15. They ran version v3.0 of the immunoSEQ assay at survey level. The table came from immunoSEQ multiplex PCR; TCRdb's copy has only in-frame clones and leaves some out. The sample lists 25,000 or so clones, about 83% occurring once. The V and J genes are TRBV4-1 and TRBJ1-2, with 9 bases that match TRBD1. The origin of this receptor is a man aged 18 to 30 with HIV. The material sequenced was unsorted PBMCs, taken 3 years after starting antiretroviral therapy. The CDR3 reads CASSQGILNRDRVNGYTF. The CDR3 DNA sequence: TGCGCCAGCAGCCAAGGAATCCTCAACCGGGACAGGGTCAATGGCTACACCTTC.